The 5 T cell receptor beta chains reported below all come from one sample, sequenced in a study of control samples from healthy donors and cancer patients. Assay: immunoSEQ multiplex PCR; the TCRdb copy retains only in-frame clones and omits some. The sample lists 70,000 to 100,000 clones, about 90% occurring once. The sequenced material came from PBMCs. Receptor source: a woman in her sixties with head and neck cancer.

The chain uses TRBV3-1 (or the pseudogene TRBV3-2) and TRBJ2-1; 7 bases fit TRBD2. Looked up from germline, CDR1 is LGHDT and CDR2 is YNNKEL (reference sequence). The CDR3 consists of 16 residues. V gave up 0 bases and J gave up 4 bases; unmatched junction bases: 6. The CDR3 coding sequence is TGTGCCAGCAGCCAAGATAGGGCTAGCGGATACAATGAGCAGTTCTTC. Translation gives CASSQDRASGYNEQFF.

In DNA, the CDR3 is TGTGCCAGCAGTGCGACTAGTCCAGCGAACACCGGGGAGCTGTTTTTT. It encodes CASSATSPANTGELFF. This rearrangement joins TRBV6-2 or TRBV6-3 to TRBJ2-2, with D possibly being TRBD2 (6 bases). Germline loops: CDR1 MNHEY, CDR2 SVGEGT. V dropped 5 bases and J dropped 0 bases, with 13 bases sitting between them. The CDR3 loop spans 16 amino acids.

The genes are TRBV25-1 and TRBJ2-2, with 10 bases aligning to TRBD1. Germline values: CDR1 MGHDK, CDR2 SYGVNS. This CDR3 has 15 residues. V shed 2 bases, J shed 3 bases, and the junction held 0 bases outside the gene matches. The chain's CDR3 is CASSEGTGDTGELFF. As DNA, the CDR3 is TGTGCCAGCAGTGAAGGGACAGGGGACACCGGGGAGCTGTTTTTT.

This chain joins TRBV5-1 and TRBJ2-7; tentative D call: TRBD1 (5 bases). The CDR3 contains 12 residues. The germline V gene has CDR1 SGHRS and CDR2 YFSETQ. The germline V and J ends were trimmed by 0 bases and 7 bases, with 8 bases remaining between them. DNA for the CDR3: TGCGCCAGCAGCTTGGAGGGGCGGGAGCAGTACTTC. Translating it yields CASSLEGREQYF.

V and J are TRBV7-8 and TRBJ2-6; TRBD1 aligns across 7 bases. CDR1 is SGHVS and CDR2 is FQNEAQ in the germline V gene. V shed 4 bases, J shed 4 bases, and the junction held 13 bases outside the gene matches. CDR3 length: 18 residues. This CDR3 reads CASSSYGQASGGANVLTF. The CDR3 nucleotides read TGTGCCAGCAGCTCGTACGGACAGGCCTCAGGCGGGGCCAACGTCCTGACTTTC.